This T cell receptor beta chain originates from a study of T cells in Graves' hyperthyroidism and ophthalmopathy. Across the study: Sampling of peripheral blood happened at initial diagnosis, prior to any treatment. Whole-study findings and limits: Blood samples included most of the expanded thyroid clonotypes exceeding 0.001.

CDR1 and CDR2 from the germline V gene are MDHEN and SYDVKM. J lost 0 bases, V lost 4 bases, and 7 bases had no gene match. CDR3 length: 17 amino acids. PBMCs were sourced from approximately 10 ml fresh peripheral blood. The table lists this clonotype with many counts. Its target is not known. Amplification of TCR beta CDR3 regions was performed using RNA transcripts as template. TCR CDR3 regions were first amplified by RT-PCR with HTBI primers. TCRdb called the multiplex PCR reads again in MiXCR, with one record for every CDR3 protein. Altogether 600,000 to 650,000 distinct CDR3 sequences are present, less than 25% being singletons, with the ten largest covering around a third.

The J gene is TRBJ1-3, the V gene TRBV28, with 9 positions matching TRBD1. The sample consisted of blood. This TCR came from a man aged 30-40 years with Graves' ophthalmopathy. In DNA form, the CDR3 reads TGTGCCAGCAGTTCCGGGACAGGGAGCCTCTCTGGAAACACCATATATTTT. Its protein product is CASSSGTGSLSGNTIYF.